The 19 T cell receptor beta chains below all came from one sample that was sequenced in a study of molecular identifiers for immune sequencing clone quantification. MiXCR was run by TCRdb on the PCR reads, yielding one entry per CDR3 protein. The sample holds about 630,000 distinct CDR3 sequences, roughly 25% seen once. The material sequenced was naive CD8+ T cells from blood, with Jurkat cell RNA spiked in. Stated subset: FACS-sorted CD8+CD4-CCR7+CD45RA+ naive T cells. These TCRs come from a human donor in good health. Some libraries in this study had Jurkat cell RNA spiked in.

The chain has TRBV11-2 and TRBJ2-5, with 10 nucleotides matching TRBD1. The V gene end was trimmed by 5 bases and the J gene end by 5 bases; junction bases not matched to a gene: 5. CDR3 length: 14 residues. Germline V gene data show CDR1 as SGHAT and CDR2 as FQNNGV. CDR3 loop: CASSTWDRGETQYF. The CDR3 nucleotides are TGTGCCAGCAGCACCTGGGACAGGGGTGAGACCCAGTACTTC.

This clonotype was observed at least ten times. The rearrangement uses TRBV3-1 and TRBJ2-7; tentatively, D is TRBD1 or TRBD2 (5 bases each). The V end lost 5 bases, the J end lost 4 bases, and 15 bases lay between the germline ends. Looked up from germline, CDR1 is LGHDT and CDR2 is YNNKEL (reference sequence). The length of the CDR3 is 14 residues. For the CDR3, the DNA is TGTGCCAGCAGCTTGGGGACCTTCCCATACGAGCAGTACTTC. Translated: CASSLGTFPYEQYF.

This clonotype has only a few counts. CDR3: CASSNPGGSYEQYF. The CDR3 coding sequence is TGTGCCAGCAGCAACCCGGGAGGTTCCTACGAGCAGTACTTC. The V and J genes are TRBV3-1 and TRBJ2-7; 7 bases map to TRBD2. The V gene's germline CDR1 is LGHDT and CDR2 YNNKEL (reference sequence). V shed 5 bases and J 1 base; nucleotides not matched to a gene: 5. The CDR3 loop spans 14 amino acids.

This clonotype was observed many times. V is TRBV19 and J is TRBJ1-2, with 11 bases that match TRBD1. Germline V gene sequence: CDR1 LNHDA, CDR2 SQIVND (reference sequence). Trimming removed 3 bases from V and 12 bases from J; junction bases left unmatched: 6. The CDR3 is 13 residues long. The CDR3 DNA sequence: TGTGCCAGTAGTATCGGAGGACAGGGGGCGCACACCTTC. It specifies CASSIGGQGAHTF.

This clonotype was counted many times. V and J are TRBV6-1 and TRBJ1-2, with D possibly TRBD1 on 6 matching bases. CDR3 length: 16 amino acids. V dropped 0 bases and J dropped 2 bases, with 13 bases sitting between them. The V gene's germline CDR1 is MNHNS and CDR2 SASEGT. CDR3 in DNA: TGTGCCAGCAGTGAAGCTAAAACAGGGCGAAACTATGGCTACACCTTC. This gives the protein CASSEAKTGRNYGYTF.

On this clonotype: Given a much more abundant clone one base away, this may be a read error. This sequence joins TRBV11-2 and TRBJ1-1, with D uncertain. The CDR3 has 15 residues. Germline V lookup: CDR1 SGHAT, CDR2 FQNNGV. CDR3 in DNA: TGTGCCTGCAGCTCAGGAATGATCAGTGGCACTGAAGCTTTCTTT. Amino acid sequence: CACSSGMISGTEAFF.

This clonotype was recorded at least ten times. The CDR3 is CASSFGRGTGELFF. The DNA of the CDR3 is TGTGCCAGCAGTTTTGGTCGAGGTACCGGGGAGCTGTTTTTT. The gene calls are TRBV28 and TRBJ2-2; no definite D call. CDR1 is MDHEN, CDR2 SYDVKM, per germline. The V end lost 3 bases, the J end lost 5 bases, and 10 bases lay between the germline ends. The CDR3 has 14 residues.

Worth noting for this clonotype: A much larger clone sits a single nucleotide away, making a read error possible. This chain uses TRBV4-3 with TRBJ2-3; 11 bases agree with TRBD2. Germline V gene sequence: CDR1 LGHNA, CDR2 YSLEER. The CDR3 extends over 16 amino acids. The CDR3 nucleotides are TGCGCCAGCAGGCAAGTACTAGCGGGGGTCGGAGATACGCAGTATTTT. Translated: CASRQVLAGVGDTQYF.

The table lists this clonotype with a few counts. The chain carries TRBV13 and TRBJ2-3, with D perhaps matching TRBD2 (5 bases). This CDR3 spans 15 amino acids. The V end lost 4 bases, the J end lost 0 bases, and 11 bases lay between the germline ends. Germline lookup yields CDR1 PRHDT and CDR2 FYEKMQ (reference sequence). CDR3 region: CASSSGGQSTDTQYF. As DNA, the CDR3 is TGTGCCAGCAGCTCAGGCGGGCAAAGCACAGATACGCAGTATTTT.

This clonotype was found many times. The gene calls are TRBV4-1 and TRBJ1-5; possible D gene TRBD1, 5 bases. CDR1 is MGHRA and CDR2 is YSYEKL in the germline V gene. The CDR3 covers 14 residues. Trimming shortened V by 3 bases and J by 8 bases, and 14 bases separated the two germline ends. CDR3: CASSQAGTQEPQHF. The CDR3 DNA reads TGCGCCAGCAGCCAGGCCGGGACCCAGGAGCCCCAGCATTTT.

V and J are TRBV6-6 and TRBJ2-1; perhaps TRBD1 as D (6 bases). V gave up 5 bases and J gave up 15 bases, with 26 bases separating them. This CDR3 is 15 amino acids long. The V gene's germline CDR1 is MNHNY and CDR2 SVGAGI (reference sequence). CDR3 in amino acids: CASSVLGGRFDKPFF. The DNA of the CDR3 is TGTGCCAGCAGTGTACTAGGGGGACGTTTCGATAAACCGTTCTTC.

The rearrangement uses TRBV19 and TRBJ1-4; D uncertain. The CDR3 runs 17 residues. V was shortened by 0 bases and J by 0 bases, with 11 bases between the two germline ends. Germline V gene lookup returns CDR1 LNHDA and CDR2 SQIVND (reference sequence). CDR3 region: CASSIDSAASTNEKLFF. The DNA for the CDR3 is TGTGCCAGTAGTATAGATTCGGCGGCATCAACTAATGAAAAACTGTTTTTT.

V is TRBV11-2 and J is TRBJ1-1; the D gene is possibly TRBD1 (6 bases). V lost 11 bases and J lost 6, with 25 bases in between. This CDR3 has 15 residues. CDR1 is SGHAT, CDR2 FQNNGV, per germline. The CDR3 loop reads CARRSGTGWGPEAFF. The CDR3 bases are TGTGCCCGCCGCTCCGGGACCGGCTGGGGGCCTGAAGCTTTCTTT. Full variable domain (outside the CDR3, taken from reference TRBV11-2 and TRBJ1-1): EAGVAQSPRYKIIEKRQSVAFWCNPISGHATLYWYQQILGQGPKLLIQFQNNGVVDDSQLPKDRFSAERLKGVDSTLKIQPAKLEDSAVYLCARRSGTGWGPEAFFGQGTRLTVV.

The sample holds a few counts of this clonotype. This chain joins TRBV9 and TRBJ2-5, with 8 bases matching TRBD1. CDR3 size: 14 residues. CDR1 and CDR2 from the germline V gene are SGDLS and YYNGEE. J was trimmed by 2 bases and V by 4 bases; bases with no gene match: 4. CDR3 in DNA: TGTGCCAGCAGCACAGGACAGGGTCAAGAGACCCAGTACTTC. Encoded protein: CASSTGQGQETQYF. Using reference TRBV9 and TRBJ2-5 for the parts outside the CDR3, the full variable domain is DSGVTQTPKHLITATGQRVTLRCSPRSGDLSVYWYQQSLDQGLQFLIQYYNGEERAKGNILERFSAQQFPDLHSELNLSSLELGDSALYFCASSTGQGQETQYFGPGTRLLVL.

This clonotype was recorded many times. This sequence joins TRBV28 and TRBJ1-5; D gene uncertain. The V end was cut by 3 bases, the J end by 3 bases, with 9 bases between. In germline, CDR1 is MDHEN, CDR2 SYDVKM. This CDR3 is 14 amino acids long. The CDR3 coding sequence is TGTGCCAGCAGTTTTGACAAGATCAATCAGCCCCAGCATTTT. Its translation: CASSFDKINQPQHF.

In its sample, this clonotype was seen a few times. The V and J genes are TRBV6-1 and TRBJ1-1, with 7 bases fitting TRBD1. Germline V gene data show CDR1 as MNHNS and CDR2 as SASEGT. CDR3 length equals 17 residues. The junction had 10 bases not matched to a gene; V was cut back by 0 bases and J by 3 bases. CDR3 in amino acids: CASSEAQGSFIYTEAFF. CDR3 in DNA: TGTGCCAGCAGTGAAGCACAGGGGTCCTTTATCTACACTGAAGCTTTCTTT.

This clonotype appeared a few times. The gene calls are TRBV2 and TRBJ2-2; D may correspond to TRBD1 or TRBD2 (5 bases each). Trimming removed 6 bases at V and 6 bases at J, with 20 bases between. The CDR3 loop spans 16 amino acids. Germline V gene data show CDR1 as SNHLY and CDR2 as FYNNEI. CDR3 region: CASRRGTSFEAGELFF. DNA of the CDR3: TGTGCCAGCAGGAGGGGAACTAGTTTCGAAGCCGGGGAGCTGTTTTTT.

This clonotype was seen a handful of times. This rearrangement joins TRBV27 to TRBJ2-1, with a tentative D call TRBD2 (6 bases). In germline, CDR1 is MNHEY, CDR2 SMNVEV (reference sequence). CDR3 length: 14 amino acids. Trimming took off 4 bases at V and 9 bases at J, with 16 bases between the two ends. In DNA, the CDR3 is TGTGCCAGCAGTTGCGGGACTCCTGGTGGTGAGCAGTTCTTC. Translating gives CASSCGTPGGEQFF.

A note on this clonotype: Germline is not matched at one junction end, which may reflect a read error. The CDR3 protein is CASSLSVQETQHF. CDR3 in DNA: TGTGCCAGCAGTTTGAGTGTCCAAGAGACCCAGCACTTC. The V call is TRBV28, the J call TRBJ2-5; D gene unclear. Germline V gene sequence: CDR1 MDHEN, CDR2 SYDVKM. The CDR3 is 13 residues long.